This T cell receptor (beta chain) was found in a study of blood T cell repertoires in COVID-19 (dated by TCRdb to about 2020). Study-wide context: Samples covering the acute and convalescent phases of COVID-19 were provided by collaborators in the United States, Italy and Spain. Sample metadata almost always included a de-identified subject ID, COVID-19 status, age in years and sex. Subjects who had been exposed to COVID-19, were actively infected with it, or had recovered from it provided the deeply sampled blood TCRbeta repertoires that made up the dataset. The material from the prospective study consisted of cDNA or gDNA derived from T cells, B-cell-depleted T cells, or PBMCs. HLA class I and class II types, where available, came from metadata supplied by the sample provider rather than from assay-based typing. The repertoires were released in a freely available public database intended as a resource for research on the immune response to SARS-CoV-2. Samples came from the ongoing ImmuneRACE study (first 160 participants) plus 1,254 subjects from 6 global collaborators. What the work shows at the level of the full study, not this receptor alone: How much clinical and demographic metadata was included differed by source and by participant, and the metadata was provided uncurated.

Enrolling through a virtual design, the prospective study's participants ranged in age from roughly 18 to 90 years and lived across some 23 United States geographic areas. To assign participants to cohorts, the prospective study relied on clinical history that participants themselves reported in a screening survey and a study questionnaire. Mobile phlebotomists in the prospective study collected whole blood, serum and a nasopharyngeal or oropharyngeal swab from every participant. Prospective study participants could optionally give additional blood draws and questionnaires over an approximately 2-month period. Prospective study blood samples were shipped either frozen or at room temperature before DNA extraction. TCRbeta CDR3 regions were amplified from genomic DNA using the immunoSEQ Assay, a bias-controlled multiplex PCR. The published analysis was carried out like this. The number of nucleated cells in each sample was estimated by amplification of reference gene primers within the assay. Sequence reads were collapsed and filtered to measure the absolute abundance of every unique TCRbeta CDR3 rearrangement. For each sample, productive Simpson clonality was calculated as the square root of Simpson's diversity index over productive rearrangements. TCRdb carries this immuneACCESS record with in-frame sequences only. Its versions omit some clonotypes, under half of them owing to an unresolved V gene in the studies checked, with the rest unexplained. For V, J and clone size, that table is used; D and trimming come from the DNA. This sample lists hundreds of thousands of clones; 65% to 90% were detected once. The top ten clones comprise 3.8% of the sample.

V drops 0 bases and J drops 3 bases, leaving 6 bases in between. The germline V gene (reference sequence) provides CDR1 MNHNY and CDR2 SVGAGI. The CDR3 contains 13 residues, cysteine and phenylalanine counted. The CDR3 DNA has 39 bases and is translated from base 1. Turning to this clone: Its antigen remains unidentified. No qualities accompany the bases; no much larger clone lies one base away.

The sequenced material came from PBMCs or T cells enriched from blood (not recorded which). Here the chain combines TRBV6-6 and TRBJ2-7; no confident D gene assignment can be made. The TCR sequence derives from a woman between 40 and 50 years old with acute COVID-19. For the CDR3, the sequence is CASSYSAVYEQYF. The DNA sequence is TGTGCCAGCAGTTACTCGGCGGTCTACGAGCAGTACTTC.